These 28 T cell receptor beta chains were sequenced from one sample in a study of T cells in Graves' hyperthyroidism and ophthalmopathy. Amplification yielded TCR beta CDR3 regions, with RNA transcripts as the source. The study used the HTBI primer set for a first-round RT-PCR of the TCR CDR3. TCRdb analysed the multiplex PCR reads with MiXCR anew, one entry per CDR3 protein. The sample lists about 640,000 distinct CDR3 sequences, less than 25% occurring once. Sequenced sample: blood. The receptors originated from a man aged 25-45 years with Graves' ophthalmopathy.

The chain uses TRBV15 and TRBJ1-5; 8 bases agree with TRBD1. In germline, CDR1 is LNHNV, CDR2 YYDKDF (reference sequence). The CDR3 totals 17 residues. V was clipped by 4 bases and J by 0 bases; unmatched bases: 8. The CDR3 sequence: CATSTDRDRHSNQPQHF. CDR3 nucleotides: TGTGCCACCAGCACCGACCGGGACAGGCATAGCAATCAGCCCCAGCATTTT.

CDR3 nucleotide sequence: TGTGCCACCAGTACCGGGACAGTGATCATTGGAAGCTACGACGAGCAGTACTTC. It translates to CATSTGTVIIGSYDEQYF. This chain uses TRBV15 with TRBJ2-7; 7 positions match TRBD1. The CDR3 runs to 18 residues. Trimming took 6 bases from V and 5 from J; bases not matched to a gene: 22. The germline CDR1 and CDR2 sequences are LNHNV and YYDKDF (reference sequence).

In its sample, this clonotype was seen a few times. CDR3 sequence: CASSQDGVREQYF. DNA for the CDR3: TGTGCCAGCAGCCAAGATGGGGTCAGGGAGCAGTACTTC. The chain has TRBV14 and TRBJ2-7; D unclear. Trimming shortened V by 0 bases and J by 7 bases, and 10 bases separated the two germline ends. In germline, CDR1 is SGHDN, CDR2 FVKESK. The CDR3 extends over 13 amino acids.

The V call is TRBV25-1, the J call TRBJ1-4; D might be TRBD1 (5 bases). This CDR3 region has 14 residues. Germline V gene data show CDR1 as MGHDK and CDR2 as SYGVNS. The germline V and J ends were trimmed by 2 bases and 3 bases, with 7 bases remaining between them. The CDR3 loop reads CASSETGPNEKLFF. CDR3 coding DNA: TGTGCCAGCAGTGAAACAGGCCCTAATGAAAAACTGTTTTTT.

The sample holds many counts of this clonotype. The genes are TRBV7-2 and TRBJ2-1; TRBD1 aligns across 10 bases. This CDR3 comprises 14 residues. The germline CDR1 and CDR2 sequences are SGHTA and FQGNSA. After removal of 2 bases from V and 7 bases from J, the junction contained 2 bases not matched to a gene. The CDR3: CASSLRTGGNEQFF. The CDR3 coding sequence is TGTGCCAGCAGCTTAAGGACAGGGGGGAATGAGCAGTTCTTC.

This clonotype was picked up many times. The V and J genes are TRBV7-2 and TRBJ2-5; 8 nucleotides match TRBD2. CDR1 is SGHTA and CDR2 is FQGNSA in the germline V gene. Trimming at V came to 5 bases and at J to 1 base, leaving 6 bases not matched to a gene. This CDR3 spans 15 amino acids. CDR3 sequence (DNA): TGTGCCAGCAGCGGGCCGACTAGCGTCCAAGAGACCCAGTACTTC. Residues: CASSGPTSVQETQYF.

This clonotype appeared a few times. J is TRBJ1-1 and V is TRBV20-1; D unclear. Trimming removed 2 bases at V and 3 bases at J, with 4 bases between. The CDR3 covers 11 residues. Germline-derived CDR1 and CDR2 are DFQATT and SNEGSKA (reference sequence). In DNA, the CDR3 is TGCAGTGCTAGACAGTACACTGAAGCTTTCTTT. Protein sequence: CSARQYTEAFF.

This clonotype was recorded many times. This chain uses TRBV20-1 with TRBJ2-3, with D maybe TRBD2 (5 bases). Looked up from germline, CDR1 is DFQATT and CDR2 is SNEGSKA (reference sequence). The CDR3 totals 17 residues. Trimming removed 1 base from V and 0 bases from J, with 17 bases in between. The CDR3 here is CSARGGSVRASTDTQYF. CDR3 sequence (DNA): TGCAGTGCTAGAGGCGGGTCTGTGCGAGCCAGCACAGATACGCAGTATTTT.

This clonotype was found many times. J is TRBJ1-1 and V is TRBV20-1; D remains ambiguous. Deletions cut 5 bases from V and 1 base from J, with 8 bases between. Per the germline V gene, CDR1 is DFQATT and CDR2 is SNEGSKA (reference sequence). The CDR3 spans 12 residues. The CDR3 reads CSAVPRNTEAFF. For the CDR3, the DNA is TGCAGTGCTGTGCCCAGGAACACTGAAGCTTTCTTT.

This clonotype was observed at least ten times. V gene TRBV28 combines with J gene TRBJ2-5; 8 positions match TRBD1. Looked up from germline, CDR1 is MDHEN and CDR2 is SYDVKM. This CDR3 spans 15 amino acids. V dropped 5 bases and J dropped 9; count of bases not matched to a gene: 14. CDR3 region: CASSLQGGGNRAQYF. The CDR3 nucleotides are TGTGCCAGCAGTCTACAGGGGGGAGGAAATAGGGCCCAGTACTTC.

This clonotype was counted many times. This chain joins TRBV7-2 and TRBJ2-1; 13 bases fit TRBD2. V lost 4 bases and J lost 15; bases outside the gene matches: 12. CDR1 is SGHTA and CDR2 is FQGNSA in the germline V gene. This CDR3 spans 15 amino acids. CDR3 sequence reads: CASSSPGLAGSGGFF. CDR3 in DNA: TGTGCCAGCAGCTCCCCGGGACTAGCGGGATCGGGGGGGTTCTTC. Looking up the rest from reference TRBV7-2 and TRBJ2-1 gives the full variable domain: GAGVSQSPSNKVTEKGKDVELRCDPISGHTALYWYRQSLGQGLEFLIYFQGNSAPDKSGLPSDRFSAERTGGSVSTLTIQRTQQEDSAVYLCASSSPGLAGSGGFFGPGTRLTVL.

The gene calls are TRBV13 and TRBJ2-1, with TRBD1 matching over 8 bases. With V trimmed by 5 bases and J by 10 bases, 10 bases remained unmatched. The V gene's germline CDR1 is PRHDT and CDR2 FYEKMQ (reference sequence). This CDR3 has 14 residues. The CDR3 region is CASSPGTGIQEQFF. CDR3 DNA: TGTGCCAGCAGCCCCGGGACAGGAATCCAGGAGCAGTTCTTC. The entire variable domain, with the rest obtained from reference TRBV13 and TRBJ2-1, is as follows: AAGVIQSPRHLIKEKRETATLKCYPIPRHDTVYWYQQGPGQDPQFLISFYEKMQSDKGSIPDRFSAQQFSDYHSELNMSSLELGDSALYFCASSPGTGIQEQFFGPGTRLTVL.

This clonotype was counted ten times or more. This rearrangement joins TRBV12-3 or TRBV12-4 to TRBJ2-5, with D tentatively TRBD1 or TRBD2 (5 bases each). Trimming pared 0 bases from V and 5 bases from J, leaving 16 bases between. The CDR3 consists of 16 residues. CDR3 loop: CASSLAPGREGETQYF. CDR3 nucleotides: TGTGCCAGCAGTTTAGCGCCAGGGCGAGAGGGGGAGACCCAGTACTTC.

This clonotype has only a few counts. The J gene is TRBJ1-6, the V gene TRBV7-6; the match to TRBD1 covers 7 bases. The CDR3 consists of 14 residues. The germline gives CDR1 SGHVS, CDR2 FNYEAQ. Trimming took 3 bases from V and 8 from J; bases not matched to a gene: 4. For the CDR3, the DNA is TGTGCCAGCAGCTTGCCGGGACAGTATTCACCCCTCCACTTT. Translating it yields CASSLPGQYSPLHF.

The V call is TRBV28, the J call TRBJ2-1; D is perhaps TRBD2 (6 bases). Germline-derived CDR1 and CDR2 are MDHEN and SYDVKM. The CDR3 spans 14 residues. Trimming stripped 6 bases from V and 10 bases from J, with 19 bases between. CDR3 sequence (DNA): TGTGCCAGCAGACGGACGGGAGCGGAGTTCGAGCAGTTCTTC. This codes for CASRRTGAEFEQFF.

The rearrangement joins TRBV6-2 or TRBV6-3 to TRBJ2-5; D not certain. Germline CDR1 MNHEY, CDR2 SVGEGT. The CDR3 spans 12 residues. Trimming took 2 bases from V and 4 from J, leaving 5 bases between them. CDR3 DNA: TGTGCCAGCAGTTACGCCCTAGAGACCCAGTACTTC. Translating gives CASSYALETQYF.

The chain uses TRBV7-9 and TRBJ2-4, with TRBD2 matching over 14 bases. The V and J ends lost 4 bases and 9 bases, in that order; junction bases with no gene match: 20. Germline V CDR1 and CDR2: SEHNR, FQNEAQ (reference sequence). CDR3 size: 20 residues. The CDR3 protein is CASSSPRGGLAGVPPIIQYF. The DNA for the CDR3 is TGTGCCAGCAGCTCACCGAGGGGGGGACTAGCGGGAGTACCCCCCATCATTCAGTACTTC.

This chain joins TRBV10-3 and TRBJ1-3; D perhaps matches TRBD1 (5 bases). The CDR3 sequence is 15 residues long. The V end was cut by 3 bases, the J end by 0 bases, with 9 bases between. The germline gives CDR1 ENHRY, CDR2 SYGVKD. CDR3 bases: TGTGCCATCAGTGATCAGGGTCGCTCTGGAAACACCATATATTTT. Translated, it gives CAISDQGRSGNTIYF.

This clonotype was detected a few times. The chain joins TRBV19 to TRBJ1-1, with no clear D. CDR1 and CDR2 from the germline V gene are LNHDA and SQIVND (reference sequence). The CDR3 has 14 residues. The V and J ends lost 3 bases and 4 bases respectively, with 12 bases between them. The CDR3 reads CASSINWVGTEAFF. In DNA form, the CDR3 reads TGTGCCAGTAGTATTAATTGGGTCGGCACTGAAGCTTTCTTT.

A note on this clonotype: A read error may produce the germline difference seen at one junction end. V gene TRBV6-1 combines with J gene TRBJ2-5, with a possible D match to TRBD2 (5 bases). The CDR3 loop spans 11 amino acids. Germline lookup yields CDR1 MNHNS and CDR2 SASEGT. The CDR3 sequence is CASREEGTQYF. The DNA of the CDR3 is TGTGCCAGCAGGGAAGAGGGGACCCAGTACTTC.

This clonotype was observed at least ten times. This chain joins TRBV12-3 or TRBV12-4 and TRBJ2-7, with 9 positions matching TRBD1. The CDR3 length is 14 residues. Germline trimming cut 5 bases from V and 3 bases from J; bases unmatched to any gene: 5. This CDR3 reads CASSPSTGGYEQYF. The CDR3 bases are TGTGCCAGCAGTCCGTCGACAGGGGGCTACGAGCAGTACTTC.

This clonotype was found a few times. The chain carries TRBV29-1 and TRBJ2-1, with D possibly TRBD1 on 6 matching bases. The V gene lost 6 bases and the J gene lost 4 bases, with 22 bases spanning the gap. Germline assignment: CDR1 SQVTM and CDR2 ANQGSEA. This CDR3 is 16 amino acids long. Written as DNA, the CDR3 is TGCAGCGTGTGGACAGCAAAGAGGGTGACATACAATGAGCAGTTCTTC. Its protein product is CSVWTAKRVTYNEQFF.

This clonotype appeared a few times. This chain links TRBV5-5 with TRBJ2-7; tentatively, D is TRBD1 (6 bases). The CDR3 covers 16 residues. The germline V gene has CDR1 SGHKS and CDR2 YYEKEE (reference sequence). Trimming removed 5 bases at V and 0 bases at J, with 18 bases between. The CDR3 here is CASSLRFRDTSYEQYF. CDR3 nucleotides: TGTGCCAGCAGTCTTAGGTTCCGGGACACCTCCTACGAGCAGTACTTC.

This clonotype was seen more than once but under ten times. The chain recombines TRBV6-1 with TRBJ1-5; TRBD1 matches 7 bases. This CDR3 has 20 amino acids. Germline V gene sequence: CDR1 MNHNS, CDR2 SASEGT. V lost 2 bases and J lost 1; bases outside the gene matches: 17. The CDR3 loop is CASSEWAWLGTDPSNQPQHF. For the CDR3, the DNA is TGTGCCAGCAGTGAATGGGCCTGGCTTGGGACAGATCCAAGCAATCAGCCCCAGCATTTT.

This clonotype was picked up a small number of times. This chain joins TRBV28 and TRBJ2-7; D is possibly TRBD1 or TRBD2 (6 bases each). The CDR3 covers 16 residues. CDR1 is MDHEN and CDR2 is SYDVKM in the germline V gene. Trimming left V 5 bases short and J 0 bases short, with 17 bases between. The CDR3 spells CASSPSGEAGSYEQYF. The CDR3 DNA reads as TGTGCCAGCAGTCCCTCAGGGGAGGCGGGCTCCTACGAGCAGTACTTC.

This clonotype has a handful of counts. The rearrangement uses TRBV13 and TRBJ1-1, with D possibly TRBD1 on 5 matching bases. V dropped 1 base and J dropped 4 bases, with 16 bases sitting between them. This CDR3 comprises 16 residues. Per the germline V gene, CDR1 is PRHDT and CDR2 is FYEKMQ (reference sequence). The CDR3 protein is CASSLVFKRGPTEAFF. The DNA for the CDR3 is TGTGCCAGCAGCTTAGTTTTTAAAAGGGGCCCCACTGAAGCTTTCTTT.

Concerning this clonotype: This clone may be a read error of a much larger clone one base away. The chain employs TRBV5-1 and TRBJ2-1, with D perhaps TRBD2 (6 bases). The V end was cut by 0 bases, the J end by 6 bases, with 16 bases between. The CDR3 extends over 16 amino acids. In germline, CDR1 is SGHRS, CDR2 YFSETQ. The CDR3 here is CASSLGGPAGPNEQFF. The CDR3 DNA reads TGCGCCAGCAGCTTGGGCGGACCAGCGGGTCCCAATGAGCAGTTCTTC.

This clonotype was counted between two and nine times. The V call is TRBV27, the J call TRBJ2-2; 8 positions agree with TRBD2. The germline V gene has CDR1 MNHEY and CDR2 SMNVEV (reference sequence). CDR3 length: 15 residues. After removal of 10 bases from V and 4 bases from J, the junction contained 11 bases not matched to a gene. CDR3 DNA sequence: TGTGCCACTCATCCGGGAGGGCCGTTCACCGGGGAGCTGTTTTTT. Residues: CATHPGGPFTGELFF.